Listed below are T cell receptor beta chains from one sample, sequenced in a study of blood T cell repertoires in COVID-19. Libraries were prepared by immunoSEQ multiplex PCR; TCRdb keeps only in-frame clonotypes and omits some of them. The data show roughly 250,000 clones, with roughly 84% seen just once and 1.5% held by the top ten. Sequences were obtained from peripheral blood. The receptors were sampled from a woman in her forties who had recovered from COVID-19. Both conserved end residues are part of each CDR3. The order of the fields is J gene, V gene, CDR3 protein.

TRBJ1-2 | TRBV4-1 | CASSPSPGTGGAFGYTF
TRBJ1-2 | TRBV7-3 | CASSLGQGRGYGYTF
TRBJ1-1 | TRBV6-5 | CASRGGMNTEAFF
TRBJ1-5 | TRBV30 | CAWAYRQYNQPQHF
TRBJ1-3 | TRBV3-1/TRBV3-2 | CASSHPGTPSRDTIYF
TRBJ2-1 | TRBV5-1 | CASSLLGTGLTGDEQFF
TRBJ2-3 | TRBV2 | CASRGGTVTDTQYF
TRBJ2-7 | TRBV5-5 | CASSQNRGSYYEQYF
TRBJ2-7 | TRBV7-3 | CASSAGLESEQYF
TRBJ1-2 | TRBV30 | CACREFYGYTF
TRBJ2-7 | TRBV24-1 | CATSDPGQGTYEQYF
TRBJ1-2 | TRBV10-3 | CAISESTLYGYTF
TRBJ2-2 | TRBV5-1 | CASSLREDGELFF
TRBJ2-7 | TRBV7-6 | CASSLVPGGTVGEQYF
TRBJ2-7 | TRBV7-6 | CASSLPGDYEQYF
TRBJ1-2 | TRBV2 | CASSIRSNYGYTF
TRBJ2-7 | TRBV5-5 | CASSWGWGGEFYEQYF
TRBJ2-3 | TRBV18 | CASSPLSSTDTQYF
TRBJ2-2 | TRBV16 | CASSQLANRGRIITGELFF
TRBJ2-7 | TRBV5-4 | CASSSGLTAYEQYF
TRBJ1-4 | TRBV5-4 | CASSKGQGAEGINEKLFF
TRBJ1-5 | TRBV30 | CASGGGEVSNQPQHF
TRBJ1-1 | TRBV2 | CASRGQKTTFF
TRBJ2-7 | TRBV10-2 | CASSRLGTGVEQYF
TRBJ2-2 | TRBV27 | CASSLFPGNTGELFF
TRBJ2-4 | TRBV5-1 | CASSLKGQGGGNIQYF
TRBJ2-1 | TRBV6-1 | CASSEQRGGPNEQFF
TRBJ2-6 | TRBV15 | CATSREPGFSGANVLTF
TRBJ1-6 | TRBV5-5 | CASSLEGARNSPLHF
TRBJ1-2 | TRBV12-5 | CASGLTGGRGYTF